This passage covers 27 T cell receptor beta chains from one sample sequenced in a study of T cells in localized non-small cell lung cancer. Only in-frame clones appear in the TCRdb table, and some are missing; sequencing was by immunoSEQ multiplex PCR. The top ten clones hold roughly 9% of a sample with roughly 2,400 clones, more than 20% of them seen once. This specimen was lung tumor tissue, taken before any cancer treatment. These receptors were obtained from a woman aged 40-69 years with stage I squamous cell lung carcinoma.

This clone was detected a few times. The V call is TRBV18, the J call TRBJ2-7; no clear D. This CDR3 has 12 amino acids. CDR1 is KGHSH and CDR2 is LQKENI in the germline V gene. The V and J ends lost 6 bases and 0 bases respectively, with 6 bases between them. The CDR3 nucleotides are TGTGCCAGCTCCACAGACTCCTACGAGCAGTACTTC. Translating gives CASSTDSYEQYF.

CDR3 nucleotides: TGTGCCAGCAGCCCGGACAGGGGGCTGGAGACCCAGTACTTC. It codes for CASSPDRGLETQYF. V usage is TRBV11-3 and J usage is TRBJ2-5, with 11 bases that match TRBD1. Trimming cost V 5 bases and J 5 bases; bases outside gene matches: 4. The CDR3 loop spans 14 amino acids. Germline V CDR1 and CDR2: SGHNT, YENEEA.

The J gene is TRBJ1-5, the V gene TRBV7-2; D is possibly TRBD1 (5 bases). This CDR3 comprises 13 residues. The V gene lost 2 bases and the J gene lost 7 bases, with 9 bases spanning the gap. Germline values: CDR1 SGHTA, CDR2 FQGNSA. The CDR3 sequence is CASSLQGGQPQHF. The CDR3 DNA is TGTGCCAGCAGCTTACAGGGTGGCCAGCCCCAGCATTTT.

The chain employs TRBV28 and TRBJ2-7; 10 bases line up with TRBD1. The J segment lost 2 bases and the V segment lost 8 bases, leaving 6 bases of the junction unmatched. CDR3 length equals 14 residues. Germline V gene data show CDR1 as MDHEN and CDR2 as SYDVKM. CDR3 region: CASYHGTGAYEQYF. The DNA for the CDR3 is TGTGCCAGCTACCACGGGACAGGGGCCTACGAGCAGTACTTC.

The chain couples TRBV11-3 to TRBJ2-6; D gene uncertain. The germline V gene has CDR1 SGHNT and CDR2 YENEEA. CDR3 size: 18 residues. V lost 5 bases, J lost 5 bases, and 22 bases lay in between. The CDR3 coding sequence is TGTGCCAGCAGCAATAAAGTGAGACGACAAAGTCGGGCCAACGTCCTGACTTTC. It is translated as CASSNKVRRQSRANVLTF.

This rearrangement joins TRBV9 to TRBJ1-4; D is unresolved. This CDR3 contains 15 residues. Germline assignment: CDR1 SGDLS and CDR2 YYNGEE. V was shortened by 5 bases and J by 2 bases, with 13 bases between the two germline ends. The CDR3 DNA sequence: TGTGCCAGCAGAGAGACCGGCGCCACTAATGAAAAACTGTTTTTT. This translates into CASRETGATNEKLFF.

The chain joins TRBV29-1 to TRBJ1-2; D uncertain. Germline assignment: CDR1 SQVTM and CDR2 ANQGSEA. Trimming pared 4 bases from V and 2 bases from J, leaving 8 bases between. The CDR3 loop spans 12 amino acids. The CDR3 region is CSVGQSNYGYTF. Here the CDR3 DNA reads TGCAGCGTTGGGCAGTCGAACTATGGCTACACCTTC.

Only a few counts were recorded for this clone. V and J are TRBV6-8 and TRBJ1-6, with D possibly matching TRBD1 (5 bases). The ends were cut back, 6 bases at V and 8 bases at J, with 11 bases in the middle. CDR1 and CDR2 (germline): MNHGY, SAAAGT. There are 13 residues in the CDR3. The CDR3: CASRWGSYSPLHF. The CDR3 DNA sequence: TGTGCCAGCAGGTGGGGCAGCTATTCACCCCTCCACTTT.

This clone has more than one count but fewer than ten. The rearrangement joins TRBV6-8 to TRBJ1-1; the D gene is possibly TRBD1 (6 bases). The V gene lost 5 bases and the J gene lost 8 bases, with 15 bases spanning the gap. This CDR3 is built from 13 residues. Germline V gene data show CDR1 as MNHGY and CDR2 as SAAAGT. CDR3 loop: CASSTTGISEAFF. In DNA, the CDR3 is TGTGCCAGCAGTACCACAGGGATCTCGGAAGCTTTCTTT.

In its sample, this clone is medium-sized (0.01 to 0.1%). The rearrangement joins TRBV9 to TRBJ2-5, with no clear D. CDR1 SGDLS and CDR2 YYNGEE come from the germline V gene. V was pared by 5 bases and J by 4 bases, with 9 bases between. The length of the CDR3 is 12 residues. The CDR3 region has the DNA TGTGCCAGCAGTGAGACGGGAGAGACCCAGTACTTC. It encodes CASSETGETQYF.

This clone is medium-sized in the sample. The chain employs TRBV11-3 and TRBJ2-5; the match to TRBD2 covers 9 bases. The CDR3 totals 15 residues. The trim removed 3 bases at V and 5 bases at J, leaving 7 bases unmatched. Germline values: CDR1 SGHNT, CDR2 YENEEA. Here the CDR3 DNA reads TGTGCCAGCAGCTTGGGGCGGGAGGGCCTTGAGACCCAGTACTTC. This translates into CASSLGREGLETQYF. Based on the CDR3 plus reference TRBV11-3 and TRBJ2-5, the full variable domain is EAGVVQSPRYKIIEKKQPVAFWCNPISGHNTLYWYLQNLGQGPELLIRYENEEAVDDSQLPKDRFSAERLKGVDSTLKIQPAELGDSAVYLCASSLGREGLETQYFGPGTRLLVL.

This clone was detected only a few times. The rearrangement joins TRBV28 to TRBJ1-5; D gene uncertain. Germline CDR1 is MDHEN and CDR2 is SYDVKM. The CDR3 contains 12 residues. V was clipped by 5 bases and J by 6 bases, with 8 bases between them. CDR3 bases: TGTGCCAGCAGTCGGTCAGGTCAGCCCCAGCATTTT. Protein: CASSRSGQPQHF.

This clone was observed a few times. The CDR3 is CASTYPLGVSNTGELFF. Here the CDR3 DNA reads TGTGCCAGCACCTATCCCTTGGGGGTCTCTAACACCGGGGAGCTGTTTTTT. The rearrangement uses TRBV12-5 and TRBJ2-2; D might be TRBD1 or TRBD2, each matching 5 bases. This CDR3 has 17 amino acids. Per germline, CDR1 LGHNT and CDR2 FRNRAP.

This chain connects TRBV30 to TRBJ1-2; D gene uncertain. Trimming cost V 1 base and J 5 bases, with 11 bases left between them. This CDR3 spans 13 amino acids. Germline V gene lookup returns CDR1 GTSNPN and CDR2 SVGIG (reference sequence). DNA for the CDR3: TGTGCCTGGAGTGGATTGGTGAGGTATGGCTACACCTTC. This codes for CAWSGLVRYGYTF.

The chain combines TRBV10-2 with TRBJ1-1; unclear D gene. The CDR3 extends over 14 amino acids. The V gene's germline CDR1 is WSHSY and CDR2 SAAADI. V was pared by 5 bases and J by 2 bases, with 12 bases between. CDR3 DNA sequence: TGCGCCAGCAGTCCTGACAAGGCCAACACTGAAGCTTTCTTT. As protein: CASSPDKANTEAFF.

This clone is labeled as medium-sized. The CDR3 is CASLRLGSYEQYF. CDR3 bases: TGTGCCAGCCTACGTTTAGGCTCCTACGAGCAGTACTTC. The V call is TRBV6-8, the J call TRBJ2-7; D uncertain. Germline CDR1 is MNHGY and CDR2 is SAAAGT. The CDR3 has 13 residues. The V end was cut by 8 bases, the J end by 0 bases, with 11 bases between.

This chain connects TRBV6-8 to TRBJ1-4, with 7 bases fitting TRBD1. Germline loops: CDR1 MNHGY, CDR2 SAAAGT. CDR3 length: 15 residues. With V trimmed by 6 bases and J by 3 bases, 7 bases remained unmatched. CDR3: CASRSTGAANEKLFF. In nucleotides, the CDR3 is TGTGCCAGCAGGTCCACAGGGGCAGCTAATGAAAAACTGTTTTTT.

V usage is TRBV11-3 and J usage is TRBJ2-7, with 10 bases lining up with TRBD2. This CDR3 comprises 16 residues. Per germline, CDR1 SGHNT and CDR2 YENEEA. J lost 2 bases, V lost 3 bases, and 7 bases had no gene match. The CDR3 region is CASSLRPGLATYEQYF. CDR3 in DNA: TGTGCCAGCAGCTTGAGGCCGGGACTAGCGACCTACGAGCAGTACTTC. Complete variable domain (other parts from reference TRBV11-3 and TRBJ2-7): EAGVVQSPRYKIIEKKQPVAFWCNPISGHNTLYWYLQNLGQGPELLIRYENEEAVDDSQLPKDRFSAERLKGVDSTLKIQPAELGDSAVYLCASSLRPGLATYEQYFGPGTRLTVT.

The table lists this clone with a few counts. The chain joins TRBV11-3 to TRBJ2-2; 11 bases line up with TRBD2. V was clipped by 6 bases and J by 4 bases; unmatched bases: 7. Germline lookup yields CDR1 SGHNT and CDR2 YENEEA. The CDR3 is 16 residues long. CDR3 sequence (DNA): TGTGCCAGCAGACACCCCGGGACTAGCGGCACCGGGGAGCTGTTTTTT. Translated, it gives CASRHPGTSGTGELFF.

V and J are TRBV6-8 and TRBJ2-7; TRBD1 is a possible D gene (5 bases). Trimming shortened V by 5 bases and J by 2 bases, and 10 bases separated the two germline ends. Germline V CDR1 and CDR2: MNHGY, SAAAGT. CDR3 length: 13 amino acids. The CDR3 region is CASSQGPTYEQYF. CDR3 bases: TGTGCCAGCAGTCAGGGTCCGACCTACGAGCAGTACTTC.

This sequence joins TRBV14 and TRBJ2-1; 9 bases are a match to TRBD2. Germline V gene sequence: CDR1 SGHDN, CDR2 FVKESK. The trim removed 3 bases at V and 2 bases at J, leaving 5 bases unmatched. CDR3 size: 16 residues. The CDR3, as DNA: TGTGCCAGCAGCCAGGCTAGCGGGATCCCCTACAATGAGCAGTTCTTC. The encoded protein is CASSQASGIPYNEQFF. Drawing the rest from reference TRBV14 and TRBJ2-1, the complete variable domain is EAGVTQFPSHSVIEKGQTVTLRCDPISGHDNLYWYRRVMGKEIKFLLHFVKESKQDESGMPNNRFLAERTGGTYSTLKVQPAELEDSGVYFCASSQASGIPYNEQFFGPGTRLTVL.

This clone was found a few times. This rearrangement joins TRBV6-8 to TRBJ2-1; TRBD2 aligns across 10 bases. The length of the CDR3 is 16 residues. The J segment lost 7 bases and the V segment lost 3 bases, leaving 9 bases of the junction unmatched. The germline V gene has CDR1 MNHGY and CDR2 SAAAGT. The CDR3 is CASSYSGRPLLNEQFF. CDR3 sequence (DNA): TGTGCCAGCAGTTATAGCGGGAGGCCCCTACTTAATGAGCAGTTCTTC.

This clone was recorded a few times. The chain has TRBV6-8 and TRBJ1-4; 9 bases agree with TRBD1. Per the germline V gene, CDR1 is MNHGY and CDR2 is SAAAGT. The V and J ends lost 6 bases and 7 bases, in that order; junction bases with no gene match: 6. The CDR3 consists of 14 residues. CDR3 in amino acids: CASRVTGGCEKLFF. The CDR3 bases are TGTGCCAGCAGAGTGACAGGGGGATGTGAAAAACTGTTTTTT.

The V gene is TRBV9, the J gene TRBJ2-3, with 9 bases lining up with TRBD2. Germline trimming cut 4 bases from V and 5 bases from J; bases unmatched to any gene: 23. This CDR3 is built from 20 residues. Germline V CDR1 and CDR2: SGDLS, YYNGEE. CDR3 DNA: TGTGCCAGCAGCCCCCTAGGGTGGAGGGGGATAGCGGGAGAGGGAGATACGCAGTATTTT. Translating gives CASSPLGWRGIAGEGDTQYF.

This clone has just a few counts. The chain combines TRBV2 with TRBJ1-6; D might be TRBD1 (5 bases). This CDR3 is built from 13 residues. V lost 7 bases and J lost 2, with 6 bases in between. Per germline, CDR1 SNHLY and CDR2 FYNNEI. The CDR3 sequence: CASKGAYNSPLHF. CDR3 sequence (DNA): TGTGCCAGCAAAGGGGCCTATAATTCACCCCTCCACTTT.

CDR3 DNA sequence: TGTGCCAGCAGCTTAGGTGGGGCCGGGGAGCTGTTTTTT. Translation gives CASSLGGAGELFF. The chain couples TRBV7-2 to TRBJ2-2; no clear D. Germline loops: CDR1 SGHTA, CDR2 FQGNSA. The CDR3 consists of 13 residues. Trimming left V 1 base short and J 6 bases short, with 6 bases between.

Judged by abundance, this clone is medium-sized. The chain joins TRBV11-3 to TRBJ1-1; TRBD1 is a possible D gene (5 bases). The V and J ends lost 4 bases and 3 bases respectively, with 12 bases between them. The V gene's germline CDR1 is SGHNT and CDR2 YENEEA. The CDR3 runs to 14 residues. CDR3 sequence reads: CASSYRTGDTEAFF. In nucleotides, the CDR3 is TGTGCCAGCAGCTACCGGACGGGGGACACTGAAGCTTTCTTT.